This T cell receptor (beta chain) was obtained from a study of esophageal squamous cell carcinoma under preoperative chemotherapy. One entry per CDR3 protein results from TCRdb running MiXCR on the PCR reads. This table holds roughly 32,000 distinct CDR3 sequences, 40% to 60% found once. This clonotype was counted ten times or more. As to time point: before preoperative PTX-NDP chemotherapy. Germline-derived CDR1 and CDR2 are MNHEY and SMNVEV (reference sequence). This CDR3 contains 15 residues. The V end lost 6 bases, the J end lost 2 bases, and 16 bases lay between the germline ends. The chain uses TRBV27 and TRBJ2-5, with a tentative D call TRBD2 (6 bases). This specimen was taken from a patient given preoperative chemotherapy. The sequence was obtained from a human donor with esophageal squamous cell carcinoma. The donor label of this sample is uncertain. CDR3 loop: CASSPGTFGQETQYF. The DNA for the CDR3 is TGTGCCAGCAGCCCTGGGACTTTCGGACAAGAGACCCAGTACTTC.